This T cell receptor (beta chain) appears in the sequencing data of a study of beta chain features in type 1 diabetes. Overall study: Patients looked much like healthy donors when it came to age, gender and cell yields.

With regard to this clone: The target antigen is unknown.

Unmatched junction bases numbered 4, after V lost 8 bases and J lost 4 bases. CDR1 is LNHDA and CDR2 is SQIVND in the germline V gene (reference sequence). The CDR3 sequence is 13 residues long. Each of the CD4+ naive, central memory, regulatory and stem cell-like memory populations was sorted via CD45RO/CCR7/CD25/CD127/CD95/CD27. Study conclusions and caveats: Researchers report that Type 1 diabetes patients had moderately but significantly shorter TCRB CDR3s across all four CD4+ subsets.

Expressed TCRB transcripts were sequenced after all isolated RNA was converted to cDNA. An average about 3.8 million reads came from naive, central memory and regulatory T cell samples. The method was immunoSEQ multiplex PCR; TCRdb's version includes in-frame clones alone and lacks a portion of them. The sample carries 300,000 or so clones, roughly an eighth recorded once. The gene calls are TRBV19 and TRBJ1-1; 10 positions match TRBD1. Sequencing was carried out using naive CD4+ T cells from blood. The TCR originated in a man between 25 and 39 years old with type 1 diabetes. The CDR3 is CASWDRGGTEAFF. The CDR3 DNA reads TGTGCCAGTTGGGACAGGGGCGGCACTGAAGCTTTCTTT.